These T cell receptor beta chains were read from a single sample in a study of shared clonotypes between healthy human individuals. Data came from immunoSEQ multiplex PCR; TCRdb stores just in-frame clones and leaves some out. Of around 2,000,000 clones in the sample, more than 85% were seen once. Sequencing was done on a sample of naive CD8+ T cells from PBMCs. The source of these receptors is a man aged 18 to 30 in good health. Some clones in this sample may be carry-over from other donors' samples. Each CDR3 is given with its conserved first and last residue. A D gene is named only where the DNA matches it firmly. Expanded clones get a size class; other rows say once, few or many, or leave the size out.

>-|once|TRBV19|TRBJ2-5
TGTGCCAGTAGTATAGAAGGGGAGGCCCTCCAAGAGACCCAGTACTTC
CASSIEGEALQETQYF
>-|-|TRBV11-2|TRBJ2-5
TGTGCCAGCAGCTTACAGGTCCAAGAGACCCAGTACTTC
CASSLQVQETQYF
>-|-|TRBV11-2|TRBJ2-7
TGTGCCAGCAGCTTAGGGATCAGTGGGTCCTACGAGCAGTACTTC
CASSLGISGSYEQYF
>TRBD2|-|TRBV7-9|TRBJ2-7
TGTGCCAGCAGCTTCTCTAGCGGGCGCTCCTACGAGCAGTACTTC
CASSFSSGRSYEQYF
>TRBD1|-|TRBV5-5|TRBJ2-5
TGTGCCAGCAGCGCCGGACAGGGGGCGCTGGGGACCCAGTACTTC
CASSAGQGALGTQYF
>TRBD2|once|TRBV5-1|TRBJ2-7
TGCGCCAGCAGCTTGGGCGGGAGGATTGGGGACGAGCAGTACTTC
CASSLGGRIGDEQYF
>TRBD2|-|TRBV5-1|TRBJ2-1
TGCGCCAGCAGCTTCCAAGCGGGAGGCTACAATGAGCAGTTCTTC
CASSFQAGGYNEQFF
>-|-|TRBV9|TRBJ2-5
TGTGCCAGCAGCGTAGTAGGGTACGCGCAAGAGACCCAGTACTTC
CASSVVGYAQETQYF
>TRBD1|-|TRBV19|TRBJ2-3
TGTGCCAGTAGTATTCACAGGGGATTAGGCACAGATACGCAGTATTTT
CASSIHRGLGTDTQYF
>-|-|TRBV9|TRBJ2-1
TGTGCCAGCAGCGTCCCCGGATACAATGAGCAGTTCTTC
CASSVPGYNEQFF
>TRBD2|-|TRBV7-3|TRBJ2-1
TGTGCCAGCAGCCGAATAGCGGGAGTCTCCTACAATGAGCAGTTCTTC
CASSRIAGVSYNEQFF
>-|-|TRBV10-3|TRBJ1-2
TGTGCCATCAGCGAGTCCAGGGGTTACTATGGCTACACCTTC
CAISESRGYYGYTF
>-|-|TRBV7-9|TRBJ1-2
TGTGCCAGCAGCTTAGCGACGGGGGACCTGACTGGCTACACCTTC
CASSLATGDLTGYTF
>-|-|TRBV16|TRBJ1-5
TGTGCCAGCAGCGCCGGGGCAGGGAGCAATCAGCCCCAGCATTTT
CASSAGAGSNQPQHF
>-|-|TRBV10-3|TRBJ1-2
TGTGCCATCAGTGAGTCGAGACAGACCTATGGCTACACCTTC
CAISESRQTYGYTF
>-|-|TRBV10-3|TRBJ2-1
TGTGCCATCAGTGAGGAGGCTAGACACAATGAGCAGTTCTTC
CAISEEARHNEQFF
>TRBD1|-|TRBV6-1|TRBJ2-7
TGTGCCAGCAGATTATCCACAGGGGACGCCTACGAGCAGTACTTC
CASRLSTGDAYEQYF
>-|-|TRBV7-9|TRBJ1-3
TGTGCCAGCAGCCCCCCGGACCTCTCTGGAAACACCATATATTTT
CASSPPDLSGNTIYF
>TRBD1|once|TRBV4-1|TRBJ1-5
TGCGCCAGCAGCCTATCGGGACAGGGCGTCTTAGGCAATCAGCCCCAGCATTTT
CASSLSGQGVLGNQPQHF
>-|-|TRBV19|TRBJ2-1
TGTGCCAGTAGTACCCTCCCGGGGGGCGGGATAGGAGGCTACAATGAGCAGTTCTTC
CASSTLPGGGIGGYNEQFF
>-|-|TRBV4-1|TRBJ1-5
TGCGCCAGCAGTGGCCAGAACAATCAGCCCCAGCATTTT
CASSGQNNQPQHF
>-|-|TRBV7-9|TRBJ1-4
TGTGCCAGCAGCCCGTGGGACCGGAGTGAAAAACTGTTTTTT
CASSPWDRSEKLFF
>TRBD2|-|TRBV5-1|TRBJ2-7
TGCGCCAGCGGCGAGCGGGACTGGGGTCCCGAGCAGTACTTC
CASGERDWGPEQYF
>-|once|TRBV11-3|TRBJ2-1
TGTGCCAGCAGCAACTACAGGGTAGGGTCCTACAATGAGCAGTTCTTC
CASSNYRVGSYNEQFF
>-|-|TRBV25-1|TRBJ2-1
TGTGCCAGCAGTTTTAGCTGGTCCTACAATGAGCAGTTCTTC
CASSFSWSYNEQFF
>-|-|TRBV5-4|TRBJ2-7
TGTGCCAGCAGCTTGGCCGGGGACCGCTCCTACGAGCAGTACTTC
CASSLAGDRSYEQYF
>-|-|TRBV7-9|TRBJ2-1
TGTGCCAGCAGCTTAGTATCGAGTTTTCTGGTCTCCTTTTACAATGAGCAGTTCTTC
CASSLVSSFLVSFYNEQFF
>-|-|TRBV6-5|TRBJ2-7
TGTGCCAGCAGTTACGAGAAGACCGGGACGTATGCAGAGCAGTACTTC
CASSYEKTGTYAEQYF
>TRBD2|-|TRBV4-3|TRBJ2-2
TGCGCCAGCAGCCAAGATCGCCGGCGGGAGGGGGGTCCCCCCGGGGAGCTGTTTTTT
CASSQDRRREGGPPGELFF
>-|-|TRBV19|TRBJ1-1
TGTGCCAGTAGTCCTTGGGCTCACTCCTTGGGGGAAGGCACTGAAGCTTTCTTT
CASSPWAHSLGEGTEAFF